This T cell receptor beta chain was sequenced in a study of shared clonotypes between healthy human individuals. The study's findings and limits: Donors were few, which limited the genetic and exposure-history diversity represented.

The naive CD8 fraction comprised CD45RO-negative cells positively selected for CCR7 and excluded terminally differentiated effector memory CD45RA+ cells. Trimming removed 1 base at V and 1 base at J, with 8 bases between. The CDR3 runs to 14 residues. CDR1 is SGHDT and CDR2 is YYEEEE in the germline V gene. Several immunoSEQ plates held equal portions of the genomic DNA taken from each subset. Under the authors' procedure: Filtering differed for immunoSEQ, which gave only junction sequences without quality scores. Assay: immunoSEQ multiplex PCR; the TCRdb copy retains only in-frame clones and omits some. The V and J calls and clone size come from that table; D and trimming were worked out from the DNA. Of around 1,900,000 clones detected, approximately 92% appear once; the ten largest clones hold about 1.6%. A note on this clone: Its cognate antigen is unknown.

Sequenced material: naive CD8+ T cells from PBMCs. The V call is TRBV5-6, the J call TRBJ1-1, with D unclear. This TCR came from a man younger than 30 in good health. Some clones in this sample may be carry-over from other donors' samples. DNA of the CDR3: TGTGCCAGCAGCTTGTGGCGGACGAACACTGAAGCTTTCTTT. It translates to CASSLWRTNTEAFF. The full variable domain, rest sourced from reference TRBV5-6 and TRBJ1-1, is DAGVTQSPTHLIKTRGQQVTLRCSPKSGHDTVSWYQQALGQGPQFIFQYYEEEERQRGNFPDRFSGHQFPNYSSELNVNALLLGDSALYLCASSLWRTNTEAFFGQGTRLTVV.